This T cell receptor (beta chain) was sequenced in a study of blood T cell repertoires in COVID-19. The CDR3 is 14 amino acids. The V and J ends lost 1 base and 8 bases, in that order; junction bases with no gene match: 5. Germline V lookup: CDR1 SGHTA, CDR2 FQGNSA. Sequenced by immunoSEQ multiplex PCR; TCRdb stores in-frame clones only, minus some. The sample has approximately 90,000 clones, over 80% seen once. This TCR was sampled from a woman of 80 years or more with active or convalescent COVID-19. The sequencing input was peripheral blood. The chain is built from TRBV7-2 and TRBJ1-2, with TRBD1 matching 9 bases. The CDR3 nucleotides are TGTGCCAGCAGCTTAGAGGGACAGGGCTTCGGCTACACCTTC. The encoded protein is CASSLEGQGFGYTF. Looking up the rest from reference TRBV7-2 and TRBJ1-2 gives the full variable domain: GAGVSQSPSNKVTEKGKDVELRCDPISGHTALYWYRQSLGQGLEFLIYFQGNSAPDKSGLPSDRFSAERTGGSVSTLTIQRTQQEDSAVYLCASSLEGQGFGYTFGSGTRLTVV.